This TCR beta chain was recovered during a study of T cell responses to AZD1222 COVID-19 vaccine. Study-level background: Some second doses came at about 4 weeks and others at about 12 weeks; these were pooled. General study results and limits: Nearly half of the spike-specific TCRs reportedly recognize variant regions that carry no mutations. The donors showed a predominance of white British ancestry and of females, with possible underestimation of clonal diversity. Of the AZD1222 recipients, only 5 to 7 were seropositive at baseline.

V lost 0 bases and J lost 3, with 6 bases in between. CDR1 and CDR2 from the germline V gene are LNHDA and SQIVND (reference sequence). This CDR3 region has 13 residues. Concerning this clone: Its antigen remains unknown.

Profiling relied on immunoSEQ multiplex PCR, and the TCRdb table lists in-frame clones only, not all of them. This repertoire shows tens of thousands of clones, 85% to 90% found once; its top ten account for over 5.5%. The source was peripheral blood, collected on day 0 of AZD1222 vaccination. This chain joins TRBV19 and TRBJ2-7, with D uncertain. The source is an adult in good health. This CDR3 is CASSIEAGYEQYF. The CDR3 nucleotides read TGTGCCAGTAGTATAGAGGCAGGCTACGAGCAGTACTTC.